The next 28 T cell receptor beta chains were all read from a single sample in a study of cytomegalovirus exposure and HLA in healthy donors. A multiplex PCR was run with 60 Vbeta primers and 13 Jbeta primers. This table comes from immunoSEQ multiplex PCR, and its TCRdb copy is limited to in-frame clones, with some not included. The table includes more than 85,000 clones, 65% to 80% detected once. Source material: PBMCs. These receptors were collected from a man aged 30-40 years in good health and CMV-seropositive.

There are a few counts of this clone. V usage is TRBV5-1 and J usage is TRBJ1-6, with 11 bases aligning to TRBD1. V lost 5 bases, J lost 2 bases, and 3 bases stayed unmatched. This CDR3 is built from 16 residues. Germline values: CDR1 SGHRS, CDR2 YFSETQ. The CDR3 coding sequence is TGCGCCAGCAGGCCGGGACAGGGGGCCTATAATTCACCCCTCCACTTT. It yields the protein CASRPGQGAYNSPLHF.

The J gene is TRBJ2-7, the V gene TRBV5-1; 8 bases agree with TRBD1. Germline CDR1 SGHRS, CDR2 YFSETQ. V lost 2 bases to trimming and J lost 3 bases; unmatched junction nucleotides: 13. The CDR3 runs to 17 residues. CDR3: CASSLGLTGEENYEQYF. DNA of the CDR3: TGCGCCAGCAGCTTAGGCCTGACAGGGGAAGAAAACTACGAGCAGTACTTC.

The chain employs TRBV7-9 and TRBJ2-5; 9 nucleotides align to TRBD2. The J call is uncertain, as TRBJ2-7 better fits the DNA end. The germline CDR1 and CDR2 sequences are SEHNR and FQNEAQ (reference sequence). The length of the CDR3 is 13 residues. The DNA for the CDR3 is TGTGCCAGCAGCTTAGGACTAGCGGTCGAGCAGTACTTC. It encodes CASSLGLAVEQYF.

In this sample, this clone turned up once. This sequence joins TRBV5-5 and TRBJ2-1; 9 bases fit TRBD2. This CDR3 contains 16 residues. The J segment lost 5 bases and the V segment lost 4 bases, leaving 10 bases of the junction unmatched. Per the germline V gene, CDR1 is SGHKS and CDR2 is YYEKEE (reference sequence). CDR3 amino acids: CASSRAPRGGHNEQFF. CDR3 nucleotides: TGTGCCAGCAGCCGAGCCCCGCGGGGGGGCCACAATGAGCAGTTCTTC. The variable domain in full, with the rest retrieved from reference TRBV5-5 and TRBJ2-1, is DAGVTQSPTHLIKTRGQQVTLRCSPISGHKSVSWYQQVLGQGPQFIFQYYEKEERGRGNFPDRFSARQFPNYSSELNVNALLLGDSALYLCASSRAPRGGHNEQFFGPGTRLTVL.

V usage is TRBV7-2 and J usage is TRBJ1-2; D is possibly TRBD1 (5 bases). Germline CDR1 SGHTA, CDR2 FQGNSA. V lost 1 base, J lost 7 bases, and 13 bases lay in between. CDR3 length: 14 residues. CDR3: CASSLEGGVAGYTF. The DNA of the CDR3 is TGTGCCAGCAGCTTAGAAGGAGGGGTGGCTGGCTACACCTTC.

The genes are TRBV2 and TRBJ1-2, with D perhaps TRBD1 (6 bases). V lost 6 bases and J 2 bases, leaving 13 bases between the germline ends. Germline V gene lookup returns CDR1 SNHLY and CDR2 FYNNEI. This CDR3 comprises 14 residues. The CDR3 coding sequence is TGTGCCAGCAGCAGGGCAGGGGCGAACTATGGCTACACCTTC. Its translation: CASSRAGANYGYTF.

CDR3 sequence: CASSLAWGVNYEQYF. Written as DNA, the CDR3 is TGTGCCAGCAGCTTAGCCTGGGGGGTCAACTACGAGCAGTACTTC. This sequence joins TRBV7-3 and TRBJ2-7; TRBD2 is a possible D gene (6 bases). Trimming stripped 2 bases from V and 3 bases from J, with 14 bases between. CDR3 size: 15 residues. Germline-derived CDR1 and CDR2 are SGHTA and FQGTGA.

V is TRBV18 and J is TRBJ2-1; D perhaps matches TRBD2 (5 bases). Germline loops: CDR1 KGHSH, CDR2 LQKENI. CDR3 size: 13 residues. The ends were cut back, 0 bases at V and 8 bases at J, with 8 bases in the middle. Written as DNA, the CDR3 is TGTGCCAGCTCACCACCAGGAGGAGATGAGCAGTTCTTC. Protein sequence: CASSPPGGDEQFF. The full variable domain, in which reference TRBV18 and TRBJ2-1 provide the parts outside the CDR3, is NAGVMQNPRHLVRRRGQEARLRCSPMKGHSHVYWYRQLPEEGLKFMVYLQKENIIDESGMPKERFSAEFPKEGPSILRIQQVVRGDSAAYFCASSPPGGDEQFFGPGTRLTVL.

CDR3 nucleotides: TGTGCCTGGAGGCCGCAGGGTAAATATGGCTACACCTTC. Translated: CAWRPQGKYGYTF. The chain employs TRBV30 and TRBJ1-2, with a weak D call TRBD1 (5 bases). The V end was cut by 3 bases, the J end by 5 bases, with 13 bases between. This CDR3 spans 13 amino acids. From germline, CDR1 is GTSNPN and CDR2 SVGIG (reference sequence). Full variable domain (missing parts from reference TRBV30 and TRBJ1-2): SQTIHQWPATLVQPVGSPLSLECTVEGTSNPNLYWYRQAAGRGLQLLFYSVGIGQISSEVPQNLSASRPQDRQFILSSKKLLLSDSGFYLCAWRPQGKYGYTFGSGTRLTVV.

The chain is built from TRBV30 and TRBJ1-4, with 9 bases lining up with TRBD1. Germline V gene data show CDR1 as GTSNPN and CDR2 as SVGIG (reference sequence). This CDR3 is built from 14 residues. V shed 3 bases and J 7 bases; nucleotides not matched to a gene: 6. CDR3 amino acids: CAWREGQGGEKLFF. The CDR3 bases are TGTGCCTGGAGAGAGGGACAGGGCGGTGAAAAACTGTTTTTT.

V usage is TRBV9 and J usage is TRBJ1-2; D not certain. This CDR3 region has 13 residues. Trimming stripped 4 bases from V and 6 bases from J, with 13 bases between. Germline V gene sequence: CDR1 SGDLS, CDR2 YYNGEE. The CDR3 sequence is CASSPSAWHGYTF. CDR3 nucleotides: TGTGCCAGCAGCCCCAGCGCCTGGCATGGCTACACCTTC.

The J gene is TRBJ1-6, the V gene TRBV10-3; TRBD1 is a possible D gene (5 bases). The CDR3 is made up of 14 amino acids. V lost 7 bases, J lost 6 bases, and 13 bases lay in between. Germline values: CDR1 ENHRY, CDR2 SYGVKD. The CDR3 DNA sequence: TGTGCCATCACCAGGGAAGGCCCTAATTCACCCCTCCACTTT. This encodes CAITREGPNSPLHF.

This clone has just a few counts. The chain has TRBV4-2 and TRBJ2-2, with a weak D call TRBD2 (6 bases). Germline lookup yields CDR1 LGHNA and CDR2 YNFKEQ. Trimming took off 4 bases at V and 1 base at J, with 19 bases between the two ends. The CDR3 sequence is 18 residues long. The chain's CDR3 is CASSRNIPGTLNTGELFF. The CDR3 DNA follows: TGTGCCAGCAGCCGCAACATTCCCGGGACTTTGAACACCGGGGAGCTGTTTTTT.

This clone was counted between two and nine times. This chain links TRBV6-1 with TRBJ1-5; unclear D gene. Germline V CDR1 and CDR2: MNHNS, SASEGT. This CDR3 spans 15 amino acids. Trimming cost V 0 bases and J 2 bases, with 8 bases left between them. In nucleotides, the CDR3 is TGTGCCAGCAGTGAAGCTAGCATAGGCAATCAGCCCCAGCATTTT. As protein: CASSEASIGNQPQHF.

Relative to its sample, this clone is medium-sized. CDR3 nucleotides: TGTGCCTGGAGGGGGGGAAACGGGGAGCTGTTTTTT. Encoded protein: CAWRGGNGELFF. This sequence joins TRBV30 and TRBJ2-2; D possibly corresponds to TRBD2 (6 bases). The CDR3 is 12 amino acids. Germline CDR1 GTSNPN, CDR2 SVGIG (reference sequence). Trimming pared 3 bases from V and 7 bases from J, leaving 9 bases between. Combining the CDR3 with reference TRBV30 and TRBJ2-2 gives the whole variable domain SQTIHQWPATLVQPVGSPLSLECTVEGTSNPNLYWYRQAAGRGLQLLFYSVGIGQISSEVPQNLSASRPQDRQFILSSKKLLLSDSGFYLCAWRGGNGELFFGEGSRLTVL.

This clone was seen a single time. This sample includes further DNA sequences coding for the same CDR3. This rearrangement joins TRBV5-4 to TRBJ2-3, with a tentative D call TRBD2 (5 bases). V was trimmed by 4 bases and J by 2 bases, leaving 11 bases between them. Germline lookup yields CDR1 SGHNT and CDR2 YYREEE (reference sequence). The CDR3 has 14 amino acids. The CDR3 region has the DNA TGTGCCAGCAGCCCAGGACTGTCCACAGATACGCAGTATTTT. It codes for CASSPGLSTDTQYF.

In the case of this clone: Other DNA sequences of this sample code for an identical CDR3. This chain connects TRBV7-9 to TRBJ2-7; D may be TRBD2 (5 bases). Trimming left V 1 base short and J 0 bases short, with 7 bases between. The length of the CDR3 is 14 residues. Germline values: CDR1 SEHNR, CDR2 FQNEAQ (reference sequence). The CDR3 DNA is TGTGCCAGCAGCTTAGGGGGAGTCTCCTACGAGCAGTACTTC. Translated: CASSLGGVSYEQYF.

The CDR3 DNA is TGTGCCTGGAGTCGGAGGGACACTGAAGCTTTCTTT. It yields the protein CAWSRRDTEAFF. The chain couples TRBV30 to TRBJ1-1; D call uncertain. CDR3 size: 12 residues. Germline V CDR1 and CDR2: GTSNPN, SVGIG (reference sequence). Trimming cost V 2 bases and J 3 bases, with 7 bases left between them.

The CDR3 DNA is TGCAGCGTAGCACAGGGGGGGAGTGTCACTGAAGCTTTCTTT. This gives the protein CSVAQGGSVTEAFF. The chain links TRBV29-1 to TRBJ1-1; 8 nucleotides agree with TRBD1. V shed 6 bases, J shed 4 bases, and the junction held 10 bases outside the gene matches. This CDR3 is built from 14 residues. CDR1 SQVTM and CDR2 ANQGSEA come from the germline V gene. The whole variable domain, filled in from reference TRBV29-1 and TRBJ1-1, reads SAVISQKPSRDICQRGTSLTIQCQVDSQVTMMFWYRQQPGQSLTLIATANQGSEATYESGFVIDKFPISRPNLTFSTLTVSNMSPEDSSIYLCSVAQGGSVTEAFFGQGTRLTVV.

This chain links TRBV11-2 with TRBJ1-2, with TRBD1 matching 8 bases. CDR1 and CDR2 from the germline V gene are SGHAT and FQNNGV. Germline trimming cut 6 bases from V and 4 bases from J; bases unmatched to any gene: 10. The CDR3 spans 15 residues. CDR3 amino acids: CASRSPGQGLYGYTF. CDR3 coding DNA: TGTGCCAGCAGATCCCCCGGACAGGGACTCTATGGCTACACCTTC.

The chain joins TRBV27 to TRBJ1-2; D not resolved. CDR3 length: 13 amino acids. CDR1 is MNHEY, CDR2 SMNVEV, per germline (reference sequence). V shed 4 bases and J shed 0 bases, with 6 bases lying between them. The chain's CDR3 is CASSSRANYGYTF. The CDR3 DNA reads TGTGCCAGCAGTTCTCGAGCTAACTATGGCTACACCTTC.

J is TRBJ2-2 and V is TRBV12-5, with TRBD2 identical over 10 bases. The germline gives CDR1 LGHNT, CDR2 FRNRAP. V trimming: 6 bases; J trimming: 1 base; junction bases outside the gene matches: 14. The length of the CDR3 is 19 residues. CDR3 in amino acids: CASGSPLRASGGNTGELFF. Here the CDR3 DNA reads TGTGCTAGTGGCTCTCCTTTAAGGGCTAGCGGGGGGAACACCGGGGAGCTGTTTTTT.

The DNA of the CDR3 is TGTGCCAGCAGTAGGATGGGGGGGACGGAGACCCAGTACTTC. This gives the protein CASSRMGGTETQYF. V usage is TRBV27 and J usage is TRBJ2-5; 7 bases align to TRBD2. In germline, CDR1 is MNHEY, CDR2 SMNVEV (reference sequence). V was clipped by 5 bases and J by 5 bases; unmatched bases: 8. This CDR3 is 14 amino acids long.

This chain links TRBV4-2 with TRBJ1-1, with 7 bases that match TRBD1. The CDR3 is made up of 19 amino acids. Trimming took 10 bases from V and 0 from J; bases not matched to a gene: 23. Germline V gives CDR1 LGHNA, CDR2 YNFKEQ. The CDR3 DNA follows: TGTGCCACCTCCTTCTTCTTTTACCGGGACAGAAGATTGAACACTGAAGCTTTCTTT. Translation gives CATSFFFYRDRRLNTEAFF.

This sequence joins TRBV5-6 and TRBJ1-5, with TRBD1 as a possible D gene (6 bases). This CDR3 has 16 residues. V was cut by 3 bases and J by 0 bases, with 13 bases left in between. Germline V CDR1 and CDR2: SGHDT, YYEEEE. CDR3 DNA sequence: TGTGCCAGCAGCTCTTTGGACAGATATAGCAATCAGCCCCAGCATTTT. It yields the protein CASSSLDRYSNQPQHF.

V and J are TRBV7-3 and TRBJ2-5; D is perhaps TRBD2 (6 bases). The DNA end lines up better with TRBJ2-7; the J call may be wrong. The CDR3 extends over 13 amino acids. Germline V gene sequence: CDR1 SGHTA, CDR2 FQGTGA. CDR3 amino acids: CASSLGREDEQYF. The CDR3 coding sequence is TGTGCCAGCAGCTTGGGCAGGGAGGACGAGCAGTACTTC.

The chain recombines TRBV12-2 with TRBJ2-1; TRBD2, the table's D call, lacks a check against the DNA. TRBV12-2 is classified as a pseudogene. CDR3 size: 15 residues. The CDR3 spells CASRKTSGANNEQFF. DNA for the CDR3: TGTGCAAGTCGGAAGACTAGCGGGGCCAACAATGAGCAGTTCTTC.

The chain recombines TRBV6-8 with TRBJ2-3, with 9 bases aligning to TRBD2. The V and J ends lost 2 bases and 2 bases, in that order; junction bases with no gene match: 8. CDR1 and CDR2 from the germline V gene are MNHGY and SAAAGT. The CDR3 extends over 17 amino acids. The CDR3 nucleotides are TGTGCCAGCAGTTACATAGGCCTAGCGGGGAACACAGATACGCAGTATTTT. Translation: CASSYIGLAGNTDTQYF.